The present entry profiles one TCR beta chain with its context. The antigen it recognizes is unknown. This sample stems from a study of monozygotic twins with inflammatory bowel disease (dated by TCRdb to about 2019). About the study as a whole: The complete study included 28 monozygotic twin pairs: 19 IBD-discordant Danish pairs and nine German pairs, of which four were IBD-concordant and five were IBD-discordant. Disease-associated traits were sought mainly through comparisons between IBD patients and their genetically identical healthy co-twins within discordant pairs. Each individual had, on average, about 151 000 unique TCRalpha sequences and 181 000 unique TCRbeta sequences available for analysis.

From each donor, an approximately 2.4 ml peripheral blood sample was collected into PAXgene tubes and kept at -80 degrees C. Without T cell sorting, total RNA was isolated from whole blood using the PAXgene blood miRNA kit on an automated QIAcube. Deep TCRalpha and TCRbeta repertoire profiling with unique molecular barcoding was performed on peripheral blood of monozygotic twin pairs concordant or discordant for inflammatory bowel disease. Smoking habits were recorded for all twin pairs, and individuals were classified as current, former or never smokers. What the work shows at the level of the full study, not this receptor alone: Compared with healthy twins, IBD patients had fewer clonotypes in common with other individuals, a difference most pronounced in patients showing signs of disease activity. Distinction between different T cell subtypes could not be achieved in the analysis. No single strong signal or clonotype linked to IBD turned up in the results, so the idea that one exists was not supported. Background noise and inter-individual variability may have been introduced into the repertoires by the differing immunosuppressive treatments among patients. TCRbeta repertoire diversity, by inverse Simpson index, was decreased in IBD patients compared with their healthy co-twins. Repertoire similarity did not differ between concordant and discordant twins, possibly due to limited statistical power.

The CDR3 runs 16 residues from the cysteine to the phenylalanine. This entry has no DNA. The germline V gene (reference sequence) specifies LNHDA as CDR1 and SQIVND as CDR2. Library method: 5' RACE. The input for every TCR library was 3,500 to 4,000 ng of total RNA. For each sample, cDNA synthesis with SMARTScribe reverse transcriptase was split into eight separate reactions. During cDNA synthesis, template switching was used to introduce unique molecular identifiers that contained a 6-nucleotide sample barcode. Two nested PCRs of about 15 and 9 cycles amplified the TCRalpha and TCRbeta cDNA, and bead purification followed each PCR. Before amplification, the cDNA was both treated with uracil DNA-glycosylase and purified with the QIAquick PCR purification kit. In the second PCR, Illumina TruSeq-compatible adapters and sample-specific barcodes were added. Library quality and concentration were assessed using TapeStation and Qubit, and roughly 5 ng of each library was pooled. Sequencing of the pooled libraries was done on an Illumina HiSeq2500 single-index Rapid Run using custom sequencing primers and 2 x 100 bp reads. Turning to the authors' computational methods: UMI-based consensus assembly with MiGEC version 1.2.6 was used to correct PCR and sequencing errors. V(D)J alignment, clonotype assembly and CDR3 extraction were performed with MiXCR version 2.1.1. To normalise gene usage, clonotype sharing and MAIT/NKT TCR abundance, the analysis used the top 1000, 10 000 and 20 000 clonotypes per sample. After downsampling to 27 000 UMIs, diversity was calculated as the inverse Simpson index using the vegan R package. Paired Mann-Whitney U tests were applied to discordant twin pairs, and Benjamini-Hochberg correction was used for multiple testing. TCRdb reprocessed the reads, and each CDR3 protein sequence is entered once, without DNA. TCRdb, not the authors, supplied the V and J calls. In this sample's table one finds approximately 390,000 distinct CDR3 sequences. 2% to 2.5% of the sample goes to the ten largest clones.

The sequence links TRBV19 to TRBJ1-5; the TCRdb call, TRBD1, lacks DNA for checking. The TCR originated in a human donor with ulcerative colitis or Crohn's disease, or a healthy co-twin of an affected twin (not recorded which). The specimen was blood. CDR3 protein: CASSILETGGNQPQHF.